These 27 T cell receptor beta chains originate from one sample sequenced in a study of CD8+ T cells in alopecia areata. In each case, RNA was isolated and then reverse transcribed into cDNA as the sequencing template. This table comes from immunoSEQ multiplex PCR, and its TCRdb copy is limited to in-frame clones, with some not included. The table records 250,000 or so clones, 65% to 70% of them present only once. The source was CD4+ T cells sorted from blood, collected at week 0. The source of these receptors is a human donor with alopecia areata.

The V gene is TRBV29-1, the J gene TRBJ2-1, with no clear D. Germline assignment: CDR1 SQVTM and CDR2 ANQGSEA. The ends were cut back, 4 bases at V and 6 bases at J, with 7 bases in the middle. The CDR3 consists of 11 residues. Here the CDR3 DNA reads TGCAGCGTTGGTCACCCCAATGAGCAGTTCTTC. This codes for CSVGHPNEQFF.

The gene calls are TRBV14 and TRBJ1-1; D gene ambiguous. Germline V gives CDR1 SGHDN, CDR2 FVKESK. The CDR3 totals 13 residues. V lost 0 bases to trimming and J lost 5 bases, with 7 bases between them. The CDR3 sequence: CASSQDHVTEAFF. CDR3 coding DNA: TGTGCCAGCAGCCAAGATCACGTAACTGAAGCTTTCTTT.

The chain employs TRBV30 and TRBJ1-5; D is ambiguous. Germline V gives CDR1 GTSNPN, CDR2 SVGIG (reference sequence). This CDR3 is built from 16 residues. Trimming stripped 0 bases from V and 1 base from J, with 13 bases between. CDR3 bases: TGTGCCTGGAGTGTACGACCAAGAGGGAGCAATCAGCCCCAGCATTTT. Its protein product is CAWSVRPRGSNQPQHF.

This clone was picked up one time. The chain employs TRBV7-2 and TRBJ2-4; 7 bases agree with TRBD1. The trim removed 1 base at V and 6 bases at J, leaving 3 bases unmatched. The CDR3 sequence is 14 residues long. The V gene's germline CDR1 is SGHTA and CDR2 FQGNSA. The CDR3 nucleotides are TGTGCCAGCAGCTTAGGGACAGGACGAAACATTCAGTACTTC. Its protein is CASSLGTGRNIQYF.

This clone was seen just once. The CDR3 DNA sequence: TGTGCCAGCAGCTTAACTGAGCGGGGGGCCTACGAGCAGTACTTC. It translates to CASSLTERGAYEQYF. This chain uses TRBV7-8 with TRBJ2-7; 9 bases are a match to TRBD2. The CDR3 contains 15 residues. Germline values: CDR1 SGHVS, CDR2 FQNEAQ. V gave up 2 bases and J gave up 2 bases; unmatched junction bases: 4.

This rearrangement joins TRBV9 to TRBJ2-3; D possibly uses TRBD1 or TRBD2 (5 bases each). Germline loops: CDR1 SGDLS, CDR2 YYNGEE. This CDR3 has 16 residues. V was pared by 4 bases and J by 5 bases, with 20 bases between. The CDR3 nucleotides are TGTGCCAGCAGCTTGGGGGACGCAACCAGAGGAGATACGCAGTATTTT. Translating it yields CASSLGDATRGDTQYF.

For the CDR3, the DNA is TGTGCCAGCAGTGAACCGAGGGACGGGAACACTGAAGCTTTCTTT. Protein: CASSEPRDGNTEAFF. The chain uses TRBV25-1 and TRBJ1-1, with D perhaps matching TRBD1 (5 bases). V lost 2 bases to trimming and J lost 1 base, with 11 bases between them. Germline V lookup: CDR1 MGHDK, CDR2 SYGVNS. The CDR3 totals 15 residues.

The genes are TRBV25-1 and TRBJ2-2; D may correspond to TRBD1 or TRBD2 (6 bases each). This CDR3 is 15 amino acids long. Trimming removed 6 bases from V and 6 bases from J, with 17 bases in between. Per germline, CDR1 MGHDK and CDR2 SYGVNS. This chain's CDR3 is CASSDRRGGAGELFF. The CDR3 DNA is TGTGCCAGCAGCGACAGGAGGGGCGGCGCCGGGGAGCTGTTTTTT.

The sample holds a few counts of this clone. The rearrangement uses TRBV4-3 and TRBJ1-2; D is perhaps TRBD1 (5 bases). This CDR3 comprises 16 residues. Germline-derived CDR1 and CDR2 are LGHNA and YSLEER. Trimming removed 0 bases at V and 8 bases at J, with 19 bases between. CDR3 sequence reads: CASSQDFRQTFGGYTF. The CDR3 DNA sequence: TGCGCCAGCAGCCAAGATTTCAGACAGACCTTTGGGGGCTACACCTTC.

This chain joins TRBV29-1 and TRBJ2-3; perhaps D is TRBD1 or TRBD2 (6 bases each). CDR3 length: 11 residues. Germline loops: CDR1 SQVTM, CDR2 ANQGSEA. Here the CDR3 reads CAHREADTQYF. In DNA, the CDR3 is TGCGCGCACAGGGAGGCAGATACGCAGTATTTT.

This clone was seen a few times. V is TRBV4-3 and J is TRBJ1-6; D is ambiguous. This CDR3 spans 15 amino acids. Germline V gene data show CDR1 as LGHNA and CDR2 as YSLEER. Trimming shortened V by 2 bases and J by 7 bases, and 12 bases separated the two germline ends. The CDR3 is CASSQRHRVNSPLHF. As DNA, the CDR3 is TGCGCCAGCAGCCAACGCCACCGAGTGAATTCACCCCTCCACTTT.

The chain recombines TRBV30 with TRBJ2-1; 8 positions match TRBD2. Per the germline V gene, CDR1 is GTSNPN and CDR2 is SVGIG (reference sequence). The V segment lost 3 bases and the J segment 10 bases; nucleotides outside the gene matches: 5. This CDR3 spans 12 amino acids. The CDR3 region is CAWSQTSVEQFF. CDR3 nucleotides: TGTGCCTGGAGCCAGACTAGCGTCGAGCAGTTCTTC. Filled out from reference TRBV30 and TRBJ2-1, the complete variable domain reads SQTIHQWPATLVQPVGSPLSLECTVEGTSNPNLYWYRQAAGRGLQLLFYSVGIGQISSEVPQNLSASRPQDRQFILSSKKLLLSDSGFYLCAWSQTSVEQFFGPGTRLTVL.

The chain uses TRBV25-1 and TRBJ2-5; possibly TRBD2 for D (5 bases). V shed 3 bases and J shed 0 bases, with 11 bases lying between them. Looked up from germline, CDR1 is MGHDK and CDR2 is SYGVNS. This CDR3 contains 15 residues. DNA for the CDR3: TGTGCCAGCAGTGAGATGGGAGAGTACCAAGAGACCCAGTACTTC. Translation: CASSEMGEYQETQYF.

The chain is built from TRBV25-1 and TRBJ1-2; possible D gene TRBD1, 6 bases. V was trimmed by 6 bases and J by 0 bases, leaving 11 bases between them. Germline V CDR1 and CDR2: MGHDK, SYGVNS. This CDR3 has 14 residues. CDR3 loop: CASSEEGANYGYTF. CDR3 nucleotides: TGTGCCAGCAGCGAGGAGGGGGCTAACTATGGCTACACCTTC.

With respect to this clone: One junction end does not reproduce the germline sequence, and a read error may be involved. The rearrangement joins TRBV4-3 to TRBJ2-6, with D perhaps TRBD1 or TRBD2 (5 bases each). Germline V gives CDR1 LGHNA, CDR2 YSLEER. The length of the CDR3 is 16 residues. The CDR3 DNA follows: TGCGCCAGCAGCCAGGACTGGAGCTCTGGGGCCGACGTCCTGACTTTC. It yields the protein CASSQDWSSGADVLTF.

This clone was detected a few times. This sequence joins TRBV6-5 and TRBJ2-5, with 12 positions matching TRBD2. With the DNA end fitting TRBJ2-7 better, the J assignment may be wrong. CDR1 is MNHEY, CDR2 SVGAGI, per germline. The CDR3 runs to 14 residues. The CDR3 here is CASSRLAGVYEQYF. The DNA of the CDR3 is TGTGCCAGCAGTCGACTAGCGGGGGTCTACGAGCAGTACTTC.

The rearrangement links TRBV4-3 to TRBJ2-5; D tentatively fits TRBD1 or TRBD2 (7 bases each). The V end lost 4 bases, the J end lost 1 base, and 19 bases lay between the germline ends. This CDR3 is built from 17 residues. Germline V gene lookup returns CDR1 LGHNA and CDR2 YSLEER. In DNA, the CDR3 is TGCGCCAGCAGCCTCACGATCAGGGGGGGTCTCCAAGAGACCCAGTACTTC. Encoded protein: CASSLTIRGGLQETQYF.

The J gene is TRBJ1-5, the V gene TRBV15; the D gene is possibly TRBD1 (5 bases). Germline lookup yields CDR1 LNHNV and CDR2 YYDKDF (reference sequence). CDR3 size: 15 residues. V lost 4 bases and J 1 base, leaving 11 bases between the germline ends. CDR3 nucleotides: TGTGCCACCAGCACCTTCCGGGACAGCAATCAGCCCCAGCATTTT. It yields the protein CATSTFRDSNQPQHF.

The chain couples TRBV29-1 to TRBJ1-1; D might be TRBD1 (5 bases). V was shortened by 7 bases and J by 1 base, with 10 bases between the two germline ends. CDR1 SQVTM and CDR2 ANQGSEA come from the germline V gene. This CDR3 is 12 amino acids long. CDR3 in DNA: TGCAGCGCGAACAGGCAGAACACTGAAGCTTTCTTT. The encoded protein is CSANRQNTEAFF.

The V gene is TRBV7-2, the J gene TRBJ2-7; TRBD2 aligns across 12 bases. The length of the CDR3 is 16 residues. Germline values: CDR1 SGHTA, CDR2 FQGNSA. V shed 5 bases, J shed 7 bases, and the junction held 12 bases outside the gene matches. DNA of the CDR3: TGTGCCAGCAGCACTCGACTAGCGGGGGCCTCGGGGGAGCAGTACTTC. Translated, it gives CASSTRLAGASGEQYF.

This chain joins TRBV29-1 and TRBJ2-3; 8 bases align to TRBD1. CDR3 length equals 10 residues. The germline V gene has CDR1 SQVTM and CDR2 ANQGSEA. Trimming at V came to 4 bases and at J to 9 bases, leaving 0 bases not matched to a gene. This CDR3 is CSVGDRTQYF. The CDR3 coding sequence is TGCAGCGTTGGGGACAGGACGCAGTATTTT.

This sequence joins TRBV9 and TRBJ1-2; D possibly corresponds to TRBD1 (6 bases). The V end lost 0 bases, the J end lost 6 bases, and 12 bases lay between the germline ends. Germline V gives CDR1 SGDLS, CDR2 YYNGEE. The CDR3 runs to 14 residues. CDR3 amino acids: CASSVVGGADGYTF. The CDR3 DNA is TGTGCCAGCAGCGTAGTAGGGGGAGCGGATGGCTACACCTTC.

The J gene is TRBJ1-1, the V gene TRBV6-6, with D possibly being TRBD1 (5 bases). V lost 4 bases to trimming and J lost 4 bases, with 13 bases between them. Germline lookup yields CDR1 MNHNY and CDR2 SVGAGI (reference sequence). The CDR3 contains 14 residues. The CDR3 is CASSSARGGTEAFF. In nucleotides, the CDR3 is TGTGCCAGCAGTTCCGCCCGGGGCGGCACTGAAGCTTTCTTT.

The genes are TRBV27 and TRBJ1-5, with D possibly being TRBD1 (6 bases). This CDR3 contains 14 residues. CDR1 and CDR2 from the germline V gene are MNHEY and SMNVEV (reference sequence). Deletions cut 3 bases from V and 7 bases from J, with 13 bases between. The CDR3 nucleotides are TGTGCCAGCAGTTTCCACAGGGTAGGCCAGCCCCAGCATTTT. Translation gives CASSFHRVGQPQHF.

The chain couples TRBV5-6 to TRBJ2-7; 7 nucleotides line up with TRBD1. CDR3 length equals 12 residues. Germline V gene lookup returns CDR1 SGHDT and CDR2 YYEEEE. Trimming at V came to 4 bases and at J to 3 bases, leaving 1 base not matched to a gene. CDR3 protein: CASSTGDYEQYF. CDR3 DNA sequence: TGTGCCAGCAGCACAGGGGACTACGAGCAGTACTTC.

The V gene is TRBV30, the J gene TRBJ2-5, with TRBD2 matching over 7 bases. The CDR3 length is 11 residues. Germline assignment: CDR1 GTSNPN and CDR2 SVGIG (reference sequence). After removal of 3 bases from V and 9 bases from J, the junction contained 4 bases not matched to a gene. The CDR3 loop is CAWSGSGAQYF. The CDR3 bases are TGTGCCTGGAGCGGGAGCGGGGCCCAGTACTTC.

This sequence joins TRBV23-1 and TRBJ2-3; D remains unclear. TRBV23-1 has ORF status, its function being uncertain. CDR3 length equals 17 residues. V lost 4 bases, J lost 5 bases, and 22 bases lay in between. In DNA, the CDR3 is TGCGCCAGCAGTCCGTACCTTTGCGCGTCCGTGTTAGATACGCAGTATTTT. The encoded protein is CASSPYLCASVLDTQYF.